Below are 15 T cell receptor beta chains sequenced from a single sample in a study of cytomegalovirus exposure and HLA in healthy donors. 13 Jbeta primers and 60 Vbeta primers were used for the PCR. Clones were read by immunoSEQ multiplex PCR, and TCRdb kept only the in-frame ones, dropping some. The sample lists 110,000 or so clones; approximately 76% were seen once. Sequenced: PBMCs. These receptors were taken from a man over 45 in good health and CMV-seropositive.

This chain uses TRBV6-4 with TRBJ2-3, with 12 bases identical to TRBD2. From germline, CDR1 is MRHNA and CDR2 SNTAGT. CDR3 length: 20 amino acids. After removal of 2 bases from V and 5 bases from J, the junction contained 17 bases not matched to a gene. The CDR3 loop reads CASSDQSNRLAGGPGDTQYF. The DNA for the CDR3 is TGTGCCAGCAGTGACCAGAGTAATCGGCTAGCGGGAGGGCCCGGAGATACGCAGTATTTT.

This chain uses TRBV4-2 with TRBJ2-1; 9 bases are shared with TRBD2. CDR3 size: 18 residues. Losses at the gene ends were 1 base for V and 5 bases for J; bases not matched to a gene: 12. Germline lookup yields CDR1 LGHNA and CDR2 YNFKEQ. The DNA of the CDR3 is TGTGCCAGCAGCCAAGCTGCGCGGGAGGGCCCTCGGGACAATGAGCAGTTCTTC. Translated: CASSQAAREGPRDNEQFF.

The chain is built from TRBV4-3 and TRBJ2-7; no reliable D call. Germline V gives CDR1 LGHNA, CDR2 YSLEER. The CDR3 contains 16 residues. Trimming cost V 2 bases and J 0 bases, with 14 bases left between them. CDR3 amino acids: CASSQSLAGLSYEQYF. CDR3 DNA: TGCGCCAGCAGCCAATCCCTTGCAGGCCTCTCCTACGAGCAGTACTTC.

The rearrangement links TRBV11-1 to TRBJ2-7, with 9 bases lining up with TRBD1. Germline V gene lookup returns CDR1 SGHAT and CDR2 FQDESV (reference sequence). There are 15 residues in the CDR3. V gave up 3 bases and J gave up 3 bases; unmatched junction bases: 6. CDR3: CASSFPTGGVYEQYF. The CDR3 DNA follows: TGTGCCAGCAGCTTCCCCACAGGGGGCGTCTACGAGCAGTACTTC.

The V and J genes are TRBV7-2 and TRBJ1-1; a weak D match, TRBD1 (5 bases). The CDR3 is made up of 14 amino acids. Germline CDR1 and CDR2: SGHTA and FQGNSA. V was shortened by 2 bases and J by 1 base, with 8 bases between the two germline ends. The CDR3 coding sequence is TGTGCCAGCAGCTTACAGGGAAGGAACACTGAAGCTTTCTTT. Protein: CASSLQGRNTEAFF.

This chain links TRBV5-1 with TRBJ1-5; D may be TRBD1 (5 bases). This CDR3 is 14 amino acids long. Per germline, CDR1 SGHRS and CDR2 YFSETQ. Trimming cost V 2 bases and J 0 bases, with 6 bases left between them. CDR3 nucleotides: TGCGCCAGCAGCTTCGGGGGTAGCAATCAGCCCCAGCATTTT. Translating it yields CASSFGGSNQPQHF.

The J gene is TRBJ2-5, the V gene TRBV9; D not certain. V was pared by 2 bases and J by 2 bases, with 7 bases between. CDR1 SGDLS and CDR2 YYNGEE come from the germline V gene. The length of the CDR3 is 13 residues. Here the CDR3 reads CASSVQAQETQYF. The CDR3 nucleotides read TGTGCCAGCAGCGTGCAGGCGCAAGAGACCCAGTACTTC.

This clone was observed a handful of times. This chain links TRBV6-1 with TRBJ2-3; 12 bases agree with TRBD2. Germline V CDR1 and CDR2: MNHNS, SASEGT. This CDR3 has 14 residues. Trimming removed 7 bases from V and 6 bases from J; junction bases left unmatched: 5. The CDR3 reads CASKTSGSFDTQYF. The CDR3 coding sequence is TGTGCCAGCAAGACTAGCGGGAGTTTTGATACGCAGTATTTT.

On this clone itself: One junction end does not reproduce the germline sequence, and a read error may be involved. This rearrangement joins TRBV5-1 to TRBJ1-4; 7 positions agree with TRBD1. The germline gives CDR1 SGHRS, CDR2 YFSETQ. The CDR3 is 14 residues long. CDR3 in amino acids: CASRGQATNEKLFF. The CDR3 coding sequence is TGCGCCAGCAGAGGACAGGCAACGAATGAAAAACTGTTTTTT. The complete variable domain, with remaining parts taken from reference TRBV5-1 and TRBJ1-4, reads KAGVTQTPRYLIKTRGQQVTLSCSPISGHRSVSWYQQTPGQGLQFLFEYFSETQRNKGNFPGRFSGRQFSNSRSEMNVSTLELGDSALYLCASRGQATNEKLFFGSGTQLSVL.

The rearrangement joins TRBV4-1 to TRBJ2-3; 7 bases match TRBD2. The CDR3 extends over 16 amino acids. Germline trimming cut 5 bases from V and 0 bases from J; bases unmatched to any gene: 8. Germline CDR1 is MGHRA and CDR2 is YSYEKL. CDR3 region: CASSSGTVTSTDTQYF. Written as DNA, the CDR3 is TGCGCCAGCAGCAGCGGGACGGTTACTAGCACAGATACGCAGTATTTT.

This chain connects TRBV2 to TRBJ1-4; D might be TRBD1 (5 bases). This CDR3 has 12 residues. Germline CDR1 SNHLY, CDR2 FYNNEI. Trimming took 10 bases from V and 6 from J, leaving 12 bases between them. The CDR3 nucleotides read TGTGCCATGGGACTCCTCCATGAAAAACTGTTTTTT. Protein product: CAMGLLHEKLFF.

Only one count was recorded for this clone. The gene calls are TRBV15 and TRBJ2-1; TRBD1 aligns across 7 bases. This CDR3 spans 16 amino acids. After removal of 4 bases from V and 0 bases from J, the junction contained 6 bases not matched to a gene. Germline CDR1 and CDR2: LNHNV and YYDKDF (reference sequence). CDR3 nucleotide sequence: TGTGCCACCAGCACCCCCGGACAGGCCTCCTACAATGAGCAGTTCTTC. Translating gives CATSTPGQASYNEQFF.

The chain combines TRBV20-1 with TRBJ1-1; TRBD1 matches at 10 bases. Germline V gives CDR1 DFQATT, CDR2 SNEGSKA (reference sequence). This CDR3 spans 11 amino acids. The J segment lost 11 bases and the V segment lost 6 bases, leaving 6 bases of the junction unmatched. CDR3 coding DNA: TGCAGTGCAAAGGGACAGGGGAAGGCTTTCTTT. This encodes CSAKGQGKAFF.

This clone is a singleton in its sample. The rearrangement links TRBV2 to TRBJ2-5; TRBD2 agrees at 7 bases. The CDR3 has 15 residues. Germline trimming cut 3 bases from V and 1 base from J; bases unmatched to any gene: 5. Germline-derived CDR1 and CDR2 are SNHLY and FYNNEI. The CDR3: CASSDRGGPQETQYF. The CDR3 DNA sequence: TGTGCCAGCAGTGATCGCGGGGGTCCCCAAGAGACCCAGTACTTC.

The chain recombines TRBV19 with TRBJ2-7; 10 bases fit TRBD1. Germline V lookup: CDR1 LNHDA, CDR2 SQIVND (reference sequence). Losses at the gene ends were 1 base for V and 2 bases for J; bases not matched to a gene: 2. The CDR3 extends over 15 amino acids. DNA of the CDR3: TGTGCCAGTAGTATAGTAGGGACAGGGGCCTACGAGCAGTACTTC. This translates into CASSIVGTGAYEQYF. The variable domain in full, with the rest retrieved from reference TRBV19 and TRBJ2-7, is DGGITQSPKYLFRKEGQNVTLSCEQNLNHDAMYWYRQDPGQGLRLIYYSQIVNDFQKGDIAEGYSVSREKKESFPLTVTSAQKNPTAFYLCASSIVGTGAYEQYFGPGTRLTVT.